This TCR beta chain is drawn from a study of cytomegalovirus exposure and HLA in healthy donors. Study-level points and caveats: In an earlier analysis, productive rearrangement rates for most beta V segments clustered near 87% or 30%. In a later analysis, V- and J-gene trimming of beta chains associated with a DCLRE1C missense variant, replicated independently.

Among the donors, all were healthy bone marrow donors. Concerning this clone itself: Antigen unknown.

PCR involved 60 Vbeta and 13 Jbeta primers. Only in-frame clones appear in the TCRdb table, and some are missing; sequencing was by immunoSEQ multiplex PCR. This sample carries some 150,000 clones, nearly 80% of them seen once, and the ten largest clones take roughly 10%. The CDR3 has 15 residues. V shed 1 base, J shed 6 bases, and the junction held 1 base outside the gene matches. The germline gives CDR1 SGHDT, CDR2 YYEEEE. This sequence joins TRBV5-6 and TRBJ2-3; 14 bases are shared with TRBD2. The sample consisted of PBMCs. The TCR was taken from a man aged 18 to 35 in good health and CMV-seropositive. The CDR3 here is CASSLRLAGGDTQYF. The CDR3 DNA follows: TGTGCCAGCAGCTTGAGACTAGCGGGAGGGGATACGCAGTATTTT.